This entry is about one TCR beta chain. A few counts support this clonotype. Its antigen specificity is not known. Base qualities are missing; no much larger clone stands one base away. From the cysteine through the phenylalanine, the CDR3 covers 14 amino acids. Left in the record is the CDR3 DNA by itself, 42 bases read in frame from the first base. CDR1 is given as LNHDA and CDR2 as SQIVND, both from the germline V gene (reference sequence). Trimming costs V 9 bases and J 1 base, and their ends lie 15 bases apart. The entry originates in a study of T cells in Graves' hyperthyroidism and ophthalmopathy (dated by TCRdb to between 2019 and 2020). Regarding the study in general: Peripheral blood was sampled at the time of initial diagnosis, prior to any treatment. TCR V-J signatures able to tell the groups apart were searched for in a discovery cohort of 100 patients, of whom 40 to 45 had Graves' ophthalmopathy and roughly 58 had stable Graves' hyperthyroidism. Prospective prediction of ophthalmopathy was tested in an independent validation cohort of 18 to 20 hyperthyroidism patients and some 17 patients who later progressed to ophthalmopathy. The approximately 97 discovery patients were randomly divided into training and test sets at a 7:3 ratio. Thyroid tissue and blood T-cell repertoires from over 5 Graves' hyperthyroidism patients were also compared in the study. Following sampling, methimazole starting at 30 mg daily was given to hyperthyroidism patients, and high-dose intravenous methylprednisolone was given to ophthalmopathy patients. The paper describes TCR Vbeta CDR3 sequencing of 140 or so peripheral blood samples, made up of approximately 40 ophthalmopathy patients, around 73 hyperthyroidism patients and roughly 17 progressor patients.

Stable Graves' hyperthyroidism was defined as no progression to ophthalmopathy during 18 months of follow-up. Hyperthyroidism patients were newly diagnosed, had a disease duration of under 2 months, and were aged 18 to 65 years. Exclusion was applied to patients with uncontrolled infections, other autoimmune diseases, pregnancy or lactation. Diagnoses were based on clinical symptoms, serum thyroxine and TRAb, thyroid ultrasound and orbital computed tomography. PBMCs were separated from roughly 9.6 ml of fresh peripheral blood using Ficoll-Paque density gradient centrifugation. Trizol reagent was used to extract total RNA, and RNA quality was then checked on an Agilent 2100 Bioanalyzer. TCR beta CDR3 regions were amplified from RNA transcripts. A first-round RT-PCR of the TCR CDR3 used the HTBI primer set with the Qiagen OneStep RT-PCR kit. Libraries were constructed in a second round of multiplex PCR, after which size selection and purification were performed. Paired-end sequencing of the libraries was performed with 100 bp reads on an Illumina HiSeq2000. Per the original workflow: Raw data were processed with SOAPnuke, discarding reads with adapters, uncalled bases, mean Phred below 15, or no exact constant-primer or identifier match. COPE v1.2.5 was used to merge high-quality paired reads, and clonotypes were defined as unique nucleotide sequences. Clonotypes were aligned to IMGT TRBV, TRBD and TRBJ reference segments using MiTCR v1.1. The analysis included only V-J combinations with a frequency above 0.0001, which together covered 98% to 99.2% of the repertoires. The TCS score was defined as the ratio of F50 (clonal expansion) to E x V (chaos), calculated using BLOSUM62-based TCRdist between CDR3 peptides within each V-J. Welch's t-statistics and random forest reduced fewer than 550 V-J features to 10 to 15, which were used in a naive Bayes classifier (R e1071). The public reads were quality trimmed at Q25 with fastp and then assembled into clones with MiXCR by TCRdb, keeping productive beta chains. Each CDR3 protein gets just one entry, which takes the most common genes and DNA from the rows behind it. The V and J calls and clone size come from TCRdb's table, not from the authors' own analysis. The table for this sample lists about 400,000 distinct CDR3 sequences; approximately 14% of them were counted only once. Around 14% of the sample is in the top ten clones.

General conclusions and limits of the study: Sample size was not statistically predetermined, and investigators were not blinded to group allocation. Blood samples also contained most of the expanded thyroid clonotypes (frequency above 0.001), which suggests that blood repertoires may reflect thyroid immune responses. A model built on a 13 V-J signature distinguished ophthalmopathy from stable hyperthyroidism, reaching around 87% sensitivity and under 84% specificity in cross-validation and 80%/75% in testing. In validation, the model predicted progression to ophthalmopathy a median of roughly 6.5 months before onset, with about 70% sensitivity and nearly 75% specificity.

What was sequenced was blood. The sequence was obtained from a woman aged 18-30 years with Graves' hyperthyroidism. Recombination linked TRBV19 to TRBJ1-1; the D gene is perhaps TRBD1, from 5 matching bases. The DNA reads as follows: TGTGCCAGCAAACAGGAGGTGACGAACACTGAAGCTTTCTTT. It translates to CASKQEVTNTEAFF.